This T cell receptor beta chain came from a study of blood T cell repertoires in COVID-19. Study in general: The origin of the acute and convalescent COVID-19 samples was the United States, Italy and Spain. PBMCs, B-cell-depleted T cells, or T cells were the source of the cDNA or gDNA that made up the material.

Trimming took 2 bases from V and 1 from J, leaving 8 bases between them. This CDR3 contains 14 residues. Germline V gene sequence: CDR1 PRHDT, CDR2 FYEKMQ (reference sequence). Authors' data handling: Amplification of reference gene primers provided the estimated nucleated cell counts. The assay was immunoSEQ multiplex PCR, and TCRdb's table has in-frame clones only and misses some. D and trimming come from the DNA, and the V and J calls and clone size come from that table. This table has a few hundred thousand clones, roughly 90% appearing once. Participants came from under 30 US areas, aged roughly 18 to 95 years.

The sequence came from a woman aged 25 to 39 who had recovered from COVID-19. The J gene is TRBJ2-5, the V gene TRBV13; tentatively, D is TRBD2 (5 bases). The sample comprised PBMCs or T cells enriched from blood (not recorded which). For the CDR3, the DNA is TGTGCCAGCAGCTTATCTAGCCCCCAAGAGACCCAGTACTTC. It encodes CASSLSSPQETQYF.